Each of the 5 T cell receptor beta chains below was sequenced from the same sample in a study of beta chain features in type 1 diabetes. Isolated RNA was reverse transcribed in full, so expressed TCRB transcripts were sequenced. Using immunoSEQ multiplex PCR, the repertoire was profiled, and TCRdb retains in-frame clones only, with some absent. The sample holds over 150,000 clones, about 8.5% seen once. The sample was central memory CD4+ T cells from blood. These receptor sequences come from a man aged 18 to 35 in good health.

The chain couples TRBV7-6 to TRBJ2-7; 9 bases fit TRBD1. The CDR3 totals 16 residues. CDR1 is SGHVS, CDR2 FNYEAQ, per germline. The junction had 6 bases not matched to a gene; V was cut back by 1 base and J by 2 bases. CDR3 amino acids: CASSLEAGQGTYEQYF. CDR3 coding DNA: TGTGCCAGCAGCTTAGAGGCGGGACAGGGCACCTACGAGCAGTACTTC.

The chain employs TRBV7-9 and TRBJ1-5; D perhaps matches TRBD1 (5 bases). Per the germline V gene, CDR1 is SEHNR and CDR2 is FQNEAQ (reference sequence). This CDR3 contains 15 residues. The V and J ends lost 5 bases and 1 base respectively, with 12 bases between them. The CDR3 bases are TGTGCCAGCAGCCCCGCGCCAGGGAGCAATCAGCCCCAGCATTTT. As protein: CASSPAPGSNQPQHF.

As concerns this clone: It differs at one base from a far larger clone, so likely a read error. V gene TRBV5-4 combines with J gene TRBJ1-1; no reliable D call. The ends were cut back, 0 bases at V and 0 bases at J, with 9 bases in the middle. The CDR3 sequence is 15 residues long. Germline CDR1 is SGHNT and CDR2 is YYREEE (reference sequence). The CDR3 DNA reads as TGTGCCAGCAGCTTGGGGAGCCCAGTGAACACTGAAGCTTTCTTT. Residues: CASSLGSPVNTEAFF. The full variable domain, completed using reference TRBV5-4 and TRBJ1-1, is ETGVTQSPTHLIKTRGQQVTLRCSSQSGHNTVSWYQQALGQGPQFIFQYYREEENGRGNFPPRFSGLQFPNYSSELNVNALELDDSALYLCASSLGSPVNTEAFFGQGTRLTVV.

This clone was counted only a few times. This sequence joins TRBV28 and TRBJ2-2; D gene ambiguous. The CDR3 spans 13 residues. The germline CDR1 and CDR2 sequences are MDHEN and SYDVKM. V was clipped by 2 bases and J by 5 bases, with 6 bases between them. The CDR3 protein is CASSLTSTGELFF. CDR3 bases: TGTGCCAGCAGTTTAACATCAACCGGGGAGCTGTTTTTT. Together with reference TRBV28 and TRBJ2-2, the CDR3 gives the full variable domain: DVKVTQSSRYLVKRTGEKVFLECVQDMDHENMFWYRQDPGLGLRLIYFSYDVKMKEKGDIPEGYSVSREKKERFSLILESASTNQTSMYLCASSLTSTGELFFGEGSRLTVL.

The rearrangement joins TRBV13 to TRBJ1-5; D is unclear. V lost 5 bases and J lost 0, with 8 bases in between. This CDR3 region has 14 residues. Looked up from germline, CDR1 is PRHDT and CDR2 is FYEKMQ (reference sequence). CDR3 DNA: TGTGCCAGCAGCAAACATAATAGCAATCAGCCCCAGCATTTT. Translating it yields CASSKHNSNQPQHF.